The 2 T cell receptor beta chains in this list originate from one sample, sequenced in a study of control samples from healthy donors and cancer patients. Generated by immunoSEQ multiplex PCR, the TCRdb table keeps only in-frame clones and is missing some. The sample records under 200,000 clones, around 94% being singletons. Specimen: PBMCs. The receptors shown here come from a man aged 55 to 70 with colorectal cancer.

V usage is TRBV19 and J usage is TRBJ1-1; 8 bases match TRBD1. Germline V gene data show CDR1 as LNHDA and CDR2 as SQIVND (reference sequence). V lost 0 bases, J lost 5 bases, and 5 bases stayed unmatched. This CDR3 is 15 amino acids long. CDR3 loop: CASSIDPQGATEAFF. The CDR3 DNA reads as TGTGCCAGTAGTATAGATCCCCAGGGGGCGACTGAAGCTTTCTTT.

This chain connects TRBV9 to TRBJ2-1; possibly TRBD2 for D (6 bases). CDR1 and CDR2 from the germline V gene are SGDLS and YYNGEE. This CDR3 is 14 amino acids long. V lost 0 bases to trimming and J lost 9 bases, with 13 bases between them. The CDR3 DNA reads as TGTGCCAGCAGCGTAGAACTTGGAGGGGTTGAGCAGTTCTTC. The encoded protein is CASSVELGGVEQFF.